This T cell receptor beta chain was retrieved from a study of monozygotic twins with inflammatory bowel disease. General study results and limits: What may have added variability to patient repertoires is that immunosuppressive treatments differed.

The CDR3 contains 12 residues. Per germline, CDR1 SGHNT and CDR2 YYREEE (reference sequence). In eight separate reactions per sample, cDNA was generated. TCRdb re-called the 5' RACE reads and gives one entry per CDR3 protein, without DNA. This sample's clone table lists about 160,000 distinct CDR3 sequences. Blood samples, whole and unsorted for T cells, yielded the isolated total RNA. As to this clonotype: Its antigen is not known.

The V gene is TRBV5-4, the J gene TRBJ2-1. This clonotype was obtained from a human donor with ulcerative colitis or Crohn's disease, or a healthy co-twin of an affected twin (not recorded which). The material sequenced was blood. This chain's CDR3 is CASSLGPIEQFF.